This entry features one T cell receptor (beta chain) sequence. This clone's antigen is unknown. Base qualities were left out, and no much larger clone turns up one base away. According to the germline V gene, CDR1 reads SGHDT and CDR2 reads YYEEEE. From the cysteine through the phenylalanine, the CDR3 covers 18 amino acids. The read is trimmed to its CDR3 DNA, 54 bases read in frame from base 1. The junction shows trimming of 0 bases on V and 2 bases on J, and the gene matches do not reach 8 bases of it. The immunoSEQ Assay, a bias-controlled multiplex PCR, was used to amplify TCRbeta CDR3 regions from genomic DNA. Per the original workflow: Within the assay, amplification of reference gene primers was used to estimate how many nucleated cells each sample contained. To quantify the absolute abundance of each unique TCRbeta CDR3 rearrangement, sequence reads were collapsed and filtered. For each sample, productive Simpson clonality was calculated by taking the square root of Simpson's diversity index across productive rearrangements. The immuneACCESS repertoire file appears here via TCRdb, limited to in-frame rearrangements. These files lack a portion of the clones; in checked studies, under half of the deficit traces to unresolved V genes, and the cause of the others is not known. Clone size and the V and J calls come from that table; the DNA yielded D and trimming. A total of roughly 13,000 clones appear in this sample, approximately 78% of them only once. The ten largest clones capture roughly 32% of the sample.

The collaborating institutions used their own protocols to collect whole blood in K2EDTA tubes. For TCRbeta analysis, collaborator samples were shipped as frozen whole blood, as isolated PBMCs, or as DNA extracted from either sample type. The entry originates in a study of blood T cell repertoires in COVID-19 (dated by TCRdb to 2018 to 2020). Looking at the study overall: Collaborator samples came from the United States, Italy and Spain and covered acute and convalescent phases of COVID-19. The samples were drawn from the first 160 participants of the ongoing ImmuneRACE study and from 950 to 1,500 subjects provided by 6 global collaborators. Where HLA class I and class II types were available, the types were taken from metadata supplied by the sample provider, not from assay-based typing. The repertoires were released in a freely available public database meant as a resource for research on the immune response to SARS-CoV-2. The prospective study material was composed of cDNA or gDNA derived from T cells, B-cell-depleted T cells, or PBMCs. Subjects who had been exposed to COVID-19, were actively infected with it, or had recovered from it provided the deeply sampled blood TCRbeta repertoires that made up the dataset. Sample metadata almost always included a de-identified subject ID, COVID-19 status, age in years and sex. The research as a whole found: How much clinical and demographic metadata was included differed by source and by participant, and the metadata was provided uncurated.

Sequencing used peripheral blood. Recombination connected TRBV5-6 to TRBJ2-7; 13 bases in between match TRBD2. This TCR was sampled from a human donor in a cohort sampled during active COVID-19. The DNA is TGTGCCAGCAGCTTGGCAGGACTAGCGGGGGTAAACCCCTACGAGCAGTACTTC. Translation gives CASSLAGLAGVNPYEQYF.